This record covers a single T cell receptor beta chain. Its antigen remains unidentified. The CDR3 contains 17 residues. The V gene's germline CDR1 is MGHRA and CDR2 YSYEKL. The V gene end was trimmed by 4 bases and the J gene end by 0 bases; junction bases not matched to a gene: 4. This table comes from immunoSEQ multiplex PCR, and its TCRdb copy is limited to in-frame clones, with some not included. Among 300,000 or so clones, over 75% were seen once, and the ten largest hold more than 0.95%. The sample comes from a study of cytomegalovirus exposure and HLA in healthy donors. Overall study findings and caveats: For most TCR sequences rarity was the rule, although some public TCRs occurred in many donors. The finding came from a later analysis; first-cohort TCR clusters tended to co-occur in the 130 or so validation repertoires.

The TCR comes from a man aged 30 to 45 in good health and CMV-seronegative. The specimen was PBMCs. The V gene is TRBV4-1, the J gene TRBJ2-3, with 13 nucleotides matching TRBD2. The CDR3, as DNA: TGCGCCAGCAGCCCCCGACTAGCGGGGGGTAGCACAGATACGCAGTATTTT. Translated: CASSPRLAGGSTDTQYF.